A single sample gave rise to the 6 T cell receptor beta chains below, sequenced in a study of human T cells and chemical hapten exposure. TCRdb itself ran the RACE reads through MiXCR, one entry per CDR3 protein. The table records approximately 110,000 distinct CDR3 sequences, 8% to 13% of them present only once. Time point denoted: patch test 1, 2 weeks after DPC sensitization. Described treatment: therapeutic diphenylcyclopropenone sensitization with weekly scalp DPC. The material sequenced was whole blood, taken in connection with sensitization to the hapten diphenylcyclopropenone (DPC). The origin of the receptors is a woman between 35 and 50 years old with alopecia areata. Some clones in this sample may be carry-over from other donors' samples.

The chain has TRBV5-6 and TRBJ1-2; D is uncertain. V dropped 0 bases and J dropped 4 bases, with 10 bases sitting between them. CDR3 length equals 14 residues. Germline V gene sequence: CDR1 SGHDT, CDR2 YYEEEE. The CDR3 here is CASSLGPVLYGYTF. CDR3 DNA sequence: TGTGCCAGCAGCTTGGGACCCGTTCTCTATGGCTACACCTTC.

In this sample, this clonotype turned up a few times. In DNA form, the CDR3 reads TGTGCCAGCAGTTACGACCGAAGTCGCCAAGATACGCAGTATTTT. Translation gives CASSYDRSRQDTQYF. The chain employs TRBV2 and TRBJ2-3, with unresolved D. Germline values: CDR1 SNHLY, CDR2 FYNNEI. The CDR3 runs 15 residues. V dropped 5 bases and J dropped 5 bases, with 17 bases sitting between them. Looking up the rest from reference TRBV2 and TRBJ2-3 gives the full variable domain: EPEVTQTPSHQVTQMGQEVILRCVPISNHLYFYWYRQILGQKVEFLVSFYNNEISEKSEIFDDQFSVERPDGSNFTLKIRSTKLEDSAMYFCASSYDRSRQDTQYFGPGTRLTVL.

There are many counts of this clonotype. CDR3 protein: CASSLMTVNTEAFF. The CDR3 region has the DNA TGTGCCAGCAGCTTAATGACAGTGAACACTGAAGCTTTCTTT. This chain links TRBV7-8 with TRBJ1-1, with D possibly TRBD1 on 5 matching bases. Trimming shortened V by 2 bases and J by 0 bases, and 7 bases separated the two germline ends. This CDR3 has 14 residues. Germline values: CDR1 SGHVS, CDR2 FQNEAQ. The whole variable domain, filled in from reference TRBV7-8 and TRBJ1-1, reads GAGVSQSPRYKVAKRGQDVALRCDPISGHVSLFWYQQALGQGPEFLTYFQNEAQLDKSGLPSDRFFAERPEGSVSTLKIQRTQQEDSAVYLCASSLMTVNTEAFFGQGTRLTVV.

The table lists this clonotype with many counts. This chain joins TRBV5-1 and TRBJ2-7; no clear D gene. The CDR3 length is 16 residues. Germline V gene lookup returns CDR1 SGHRS and CDR2 YFSETQ. Trimming left V 4 bases short and J 0 bases short, with 17 bases between. The CDR3, as DNA: TGCGCCAGCAGCACGGGCGTGGACGCAGTCTCCTACGAGCAGTACTTC. Amino acid sequence: CASSTGVDAVSYEQYF. Drawing the rest from reference TRBV5-1 and TRBJ2-7, the complete variable domain is KAGVTQTPRYLIKTRGQQVTLSCSPISGHRSVSWYQQTPGQGLQFLFEYFSETQRNKGNFPGRFSGRQFSNSRSEMNVSTLELGDSALYLCASSTGVDAVSYEQYFGPGTRLTVT.

This chain connects TRBV7-2 to TRBJ2-1; 10 bases are shared with TRBD2. Germline trimming cut 1 base from V and 6 bases from J; bases unmatched to any gene: 6. This CDR3 spans 16 amino acids. CDR1 is SGHTA, CDR2 FQGNSA, per germline. CDR3 region: CASSLVSSGSGNEQFF. CDR3 coding DNA: TGTGCCAGCAGCTTAGTGTCTAGCGGGAGTGGCAATGAGCAGTTCTTC.

The sample holds many counts of this clonotype. The chain couples TRBV5-4 to TRBJ2-7; 8 bases line up with TRBD2. The CDR3 has 15 amino acids. V lost 0 bases to trimming and J lost 1 base; unmatched junction nucleotides: 3. The germline V gene encodes CDR1 SGHNT and CDR2 YYREEE (reference sequence). CDR3 DNA sequence: TGTGCCAGCAGCTTGGGCGGGAGGTCGTCCTACGAGCAGTACTTC. Translated: CASSLGGRSSYEQYF.